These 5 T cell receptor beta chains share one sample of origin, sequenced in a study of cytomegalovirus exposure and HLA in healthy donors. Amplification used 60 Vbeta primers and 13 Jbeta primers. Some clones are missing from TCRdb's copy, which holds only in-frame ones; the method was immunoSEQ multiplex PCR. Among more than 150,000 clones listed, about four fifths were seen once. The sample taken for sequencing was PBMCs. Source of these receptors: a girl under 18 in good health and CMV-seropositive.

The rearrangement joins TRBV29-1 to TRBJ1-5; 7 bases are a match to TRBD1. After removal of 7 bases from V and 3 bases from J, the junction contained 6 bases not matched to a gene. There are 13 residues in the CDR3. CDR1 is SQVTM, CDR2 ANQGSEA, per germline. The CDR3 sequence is CSALTGYNQPQHF. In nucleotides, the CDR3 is TGCAGCGCCCTGACAGGGTACAATCAGCCCCAGCATTTT.

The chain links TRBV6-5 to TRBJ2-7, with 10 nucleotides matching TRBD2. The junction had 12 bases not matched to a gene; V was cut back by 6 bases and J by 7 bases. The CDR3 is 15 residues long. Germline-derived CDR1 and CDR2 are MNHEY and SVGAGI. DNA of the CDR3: TGTGCCAGCAGGATTAAAGCGGGGGGGCCCGGGGAGCAGTACTTC. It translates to CASRIKAGGPGEQYF.

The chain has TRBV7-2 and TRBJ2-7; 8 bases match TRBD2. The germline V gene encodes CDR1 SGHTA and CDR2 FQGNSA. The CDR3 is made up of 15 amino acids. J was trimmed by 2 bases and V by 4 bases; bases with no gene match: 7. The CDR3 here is CASSSPGLVAYEQYF. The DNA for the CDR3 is TGTGCCAGCAGCTCCCCGGGACTAGTGGCCTACGAGCAGTACTTC.

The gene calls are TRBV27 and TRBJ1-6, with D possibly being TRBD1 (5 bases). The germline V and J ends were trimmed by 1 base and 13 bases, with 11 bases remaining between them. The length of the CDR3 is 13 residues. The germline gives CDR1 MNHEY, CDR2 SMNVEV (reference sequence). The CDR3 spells CASSLLSRGPLHF. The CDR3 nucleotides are TGTGCCAGCAGTTTATTATCTCGGGGGCCCCTCCACTTT.

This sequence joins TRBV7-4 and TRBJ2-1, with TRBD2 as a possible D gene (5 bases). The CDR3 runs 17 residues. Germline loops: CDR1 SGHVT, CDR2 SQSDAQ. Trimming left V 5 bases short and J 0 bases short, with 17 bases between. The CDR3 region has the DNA TGTGCCAGCAGCCCCGGAGGCCGGCCCAGCTCCTACAATGAGCAGTTCTTC. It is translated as CASSPGGRPSSYNEQFF.